The source of this T cell receptor (beta chain) is a study of blood T cell repertoires in COVID-19. Across the whole study: From the United States, Italy and Spain came samples of acute and convalescent COVID-19. Sources were T cells, B-cell-depleted T cells, or PBMCs; the material itself was cDNA or gDNA.

Enrolment of Seattle patients took place during active infection, and they were followed longitudinally. The authors' processing: Reference gene primer amplification in the assay estimated nucleated cell counts. Using immunoSEQ multiplex PCR, the repertoire was profiled, and TCRdb retains in-frame clones only, with some absent. V, J and clone size were drawn from that table, and D and trimming were deduced from the DNA. The sample has 250,000 to 350,000 clones; around 82% are singletons. The CDR3 is 14 amino acids. Deletions cut 6 bases from V and 4 bases from J, with 15 bases between. Germline V gives CDR1 SQVTM, CDR2 ANQGSEA.

The specimen was peripheral blood. The receptor was isolated from a human donor with COVID-19, enrolled during active disease. The donor label of this sample is uncertain. This chain joins TRBV29-1 and TRBJ1-4, with D tentatively TRBD1 (5 bases). The CDR3: CSVAPQTDNEKLFF. The CDR3 nucleotides read TGCAGCGTCGCACCTCAGACAGATAATGAAAAACTGTTTTTT.